The source of this T cell receptor (beta chain) is a study of T cell repertoires in cytomegalovirus infection. As for the study in general: TCR beta signatures that were public indicated CMV infection and matching HLA type.

This CDR3 comprises 14 residues. Germline V CDR1 and CDR2: DFQATT, SNEGSKA (reference sequence). V was clipped by 6 bases and J by 2 bases; unmatched bases: 7. TCRdb fed the reads into MiXCR, producing one record per CDR3 protein. This table holds about 570,000 distinct CDR3 sequences, almost 40% found once. With respect to this clonotype: What it binds is unknown.

The sequence was collected from a human donor in good health (CMV status not recorded). Some clones in this sample may be carry-over from other donors' samples. Specimen: cultured PBMCs, collected from culture after CMV antigen stimulation. The rearrangement links TRBV20-1 to TRBJ2-7; 10 bases are a match to TRBD2. CDR3 region: CSAYPLAGAYEQYF. CDR3 sequence (DNA): TGCAGTGCCTACCCCCTAGCGGGAGCCTACGAGCAGTACTTC.